Each of the 18 T cell receptor beta chains below was sequenced from the same sample in a study of blood T cell repertoires in COVID-19. Profiling relied on immunoSEQ multiplex PCR, and the TCRdb table lists in-frame clones only, not all of them. Here the sample spans 90,000 to 150,000 clones, roughly three quarters being singletons. The sample comprised peripheral blood. The receptors shown here come from a woman aged 80 or over with acute or convalescent COVID-19.

This chain uses TRBV4-2 with TRBJ1-2; D not certain. CDR3 size: 17 residues. Trimming removed 3 bases from V and 4 bases from J, with 21 bases in between. Per the germline V gene, CDR1 is LGHNA and CDR2 is YNFKEQ. The CDR3 coding sequence is TGTGCCAGCAGCCAGGCGTACCGGGGAAAAGGCGGCTATGGCTACACCTTC. Protein: CASSQAYRGKGGYGYTF.

The V gene is TRBV28, the J gene TRBJ1-1, with unresolved D. Germline V gene lookup returns CDR1 MDHEN and CDR2 SYDVKM. V shed 1 base and J shed 7 bases, with 7 bases lying between them. This CDR3 has 12 amino acids. CDR3 amino acids: CASSLFPSEAFF. The CDR3 nucleotides read TGTGCCAGCAGTTTATTTCCGAGTGAAGCTTTCTTT.

The V and J genes are TRBV9 and TRBJ1-6, with 7 positions matching TRBD1. The CDR3 has 14 amino acids. J gave up 11 bases and V 5 bases, and 10 bases lay outside the gene matches. Per germline, CDR1 SGDLS and CDR2 YYNGEE. The CDR3 DNA follows: TGTGCCAGCAGTGAGGGACAGTCAGCGACACCCCTCCACTTT. This sequence encodes CASSEGQSATPLHF.

This chain uses TRBV2 with TRBJ2-2; maybe TRBD1 (6 bases). With 6 bases removed from V and 0 bases from J, the gap between germline ends came to 14 bases. In germline, CDR1 is SNHLY, CDR2 FYNNEI. The CDR3 runs to 16 residues. CDR3 amino acids: CASRGGRTANTGELFF. The CDR3 bases are TGTGCCAGCAGAGGAGGAAGGACAGCGAACACCGGGGAGCTGTTTTTT.

The gene calls are TRBV5-6 and TRBJ1-2; 8 nucleotides align to TRBD1. Germline CDR1 SGHDT, CDR2 YYEEEE. With V trimmed by 1 base and J by 8 bases, 19 bases remained unmatched. This CDR3 contains 18 residues. CDR3 sequence reads: CASSLLMDRDYRLDGYTF. CDR3 nucleotide sequence: TGTGCCAGCAGCTTGTTGATGGACAGGGACTACCGTCTAGACGGCTACACCTTC.

The V and J genes are TRBV4-3 and TRBJ1-3, with a tentative D call TRBD1 (6 bases). This CDR3 has 16 residues. V dropped 1 base and J dropped 0 bases, with 10 bases sitting between them. The V gene's germline CDR1 is LGHNA and CDR2 YSLEER. As DNA, the CDR3 is TGCGCCAGCAGCCAAGCCCCGGACAGCTCTGGAAACACCATATATTTT. Translated: CASSQAPDSSGNTIYF.

This sequence joins TRBV7-2 and TRBJ1-5, with TRBD1 as a possible D gene (5 bases). The CDR3 loop spans 15 amino acids. Trimming stripped 0 bases from V and 5 bases from J, with 11 bases between. Germline assignment: CDR1 SGHTA and CDR2 FQGNSA. CDR3 sequence (DNA): TGTGCCAGCAGCTTAGCGGGGGGGGTTTATCAGCCCCAGCATTTT. Protein: CASSLAGGVYQPQHF.

The rearrangement uses TRBV11-2 and TRBJ2-5, with TRBD2 matching over 7 bases. V lost 5 bases, J lost 4 bases, and 4 bases stayed unmatched. The V gene's germline CDR1 is SGHAT and CDR2 FQNNGV. The CDR3 length is 13 residues. CDR3 in amino acids: CASSRSGGETQYF. The CDR3, as DNA: TGTGCCAGCAGCCGCTCGGGGGGAGAGACCCAGTACTTC.

In its sample, this clone was seen a few times. This chain links TRBV28 with TRBJ2-7, with TRBD2 identical over 7 bases. The CDR3 consists of 13 residues. Per the germline V gene, CDR1 is MDHEN and CDR2 is SYDVKM. After removal of 9 bases from V and 3 bases from J, the junction contained 8 bases not matched to a gene. The CDR3 loop reads CASEAGAHYEQYF. The CDR3 nucleotides are TGTGCCAGTGAGGCGGGAGCCCACTACGAGCAGTACTTC.

In this sample, this clone turned up once. The chain has TRBV9 and TRBJ1-2, with D unresolved. Trimming removed 3 bases from V and 3 bases from J, with 15 bases in between. This CDR3 has 15 amino acids. CDR1 is SGDLS and CDR2 is YYNGEE in the germline V gene. This CDR3 is CASSGGGWSYYGYTF. CDR3 nucleotides: TGTGCCAGCAGCGGTGGAGGGTGGAGTTACTATGGCTACACCTTC.

The chain links TRBV29-1 to TRBJ2-3; no clear D. Germline V lookup: CDR1 SQVTM, CDR2 ANQGSEA. The germline V and J ends were trimmed by 2 bases and 0 bases, with 3 bases remaining between them. The CDR3 is 12 residues long. CDR3 sequence (DNA): TGCAGCGTTGAAACAAGCACAGATACGCAGTATTTT. Its translation: CSVETSTDTQYF.

The CDR3 region is CASSEPQSQRNTEAFF. As DNA, the CDR3 is TGTGCCAGTAGTGAACCCCAGTCGCAGCGGAACACTGAAGCTTTCTTT. The chain employs TRBV19 and TRBJ1-1; D remains unclear. V was shortened by 5 bases and J by 1 base, with 17 bases between the two germline ends. Germline CDR1 and CDR2: LNHDA and SQIVND (reference sequence). The CDR3 runs to 16 residues.

The V gene is TRBV11-2, the J gene TRBJ2-5; D unresolved. The germline CDR1 and CDR2 sequences are SGHAT and FQNNGV. V lost 4 bases, J lost 7 bases, and 13 bases lay in between. The CDR3 spans 13 residues. CDR3 loop: CASSSRLSRTQYF. CDR3 sequence (DNA): TGTGCCAGCAGCTCCAGACTCTCGCGGACCCAGTACTTC.

The chain links TRBV7-2 to TRBJ1-2; possibly TRBD1 for D (5 bases). The CDR3 covers 13 residues. The V end was cut by 3 bases, the J end by 8 bases, with 13 bases between. Germline V gives CDR1 SGHTA, CDR2 FQGNSA. DNA for the CDR3: TGTGCCAGCAGCTTCCAGGGAGGCGGAGGCTACACCTTC. It encodes CASSFQGGGGYTF.

This chain uses TRBV19 with TRBJ2-3, with TRBD1 matching 10 bases. Germline V lookup: CDR1 LNHDA, CDR2 SQIVND (reference sequence). The CDR3 has 17 amino acids. V trimming: 5 bases; J trimming: 4 bases; junction bases outside the gene matches: 12. This CDR3 reads CASSVIIGQGVADTQYF. The CDR3 DNA is TGTGCCAGTAGTGTAATCATCGGACAGGGGGTGGCAGATACGCAGTATTTT. Variable domain in full (rest from reference TRBV19 and TRBJ2-3): DGGITQSPKYLFRKEGQNVTLSCEQNLNHDAMYWYRQDPGQGLRLIYYSQIVNDFQKGDIAEGYSVSREKKESFPLTVTSAQKNPTAFYLCASSVIIGQGVADTQYFGPGTRLTVL.

The rearrangement joins TRBV30 to TRBJ2-1; TRBD2 agrees at 9 bases. V was pared by 2 bases and J by 4 bases, with 6 bases of the junction left unmatched. Germline V gene lookup returns CDR1 GTSNPN and CDR2 SVGIG (reference sequence). CDR3 size: 15 residues. This CDR3 is CAWSLGLAGYNEQFF. CDR3 DNA sequence: TGTGCCTGGAGTCTTGGGCTAGCGGGATACAATGAGCAGTTCTTC.

This chain uses TRBV30 with TRBJ2-7; a weak D match, TRBD1 (6 bases). The CDR3 has 12 amino acids. Germline V gives CDR1 GTSNPN, CDR2 SVGIG (reference sequence). V was clipped by 2 bases and J by 7 bases, with 12 bases between them. CDR3 sequence (DNA): TGTGCCTGGAGTCGTAGGGGGTTTGAGCAGTACTTC. It specifies CAWSRRGFEQYF.

The chain recombines TRBV3-1 (or the pseudogene TRBV3-2) with TRBJ1-1, with D unresolved. The germline V gene has CDR1 LGHDT and CDR2 YNNKEL (reference sequence). There are 15 residues in the CDR3. V was shortened by 1 base and J by 1 base, with 10 bases between the two germline ends. The CDR3 loop is CASSQGKARNTEAFF. As DNA, the CDR3 is TGTGCCAGCAGCCAAGGAAAAGCGAGGAACACTGAAGCTTTCTTT.